The 12 T cell receptor beta chains below come from one sample, sequenced in a study of cytomegalovirus exposure and HLA in healthy donors. Amplification used 60 Vbeta primers and 13 Jbeta primers. Method: immunoSEQ multiplex PCR; TCRdb's copy keeps in-frame clones and lacks some. The sample carries some 150,000 clones, around four fifths recorded once. The specimen sequenced was PBMCs. Receptors were obtained from a woman aged 40 to 55 in good health and CMV-seronegative.

The V and J genes are TRBV5-1 and TRBJ1-1, with 8 bases fitting TRBD1. Germline V CDR1 and CDR2: SGHRS, YFSETQ. V was pared by 4 bases and J by 1 base, with 3 bases of the junction left unmatched. This CDR3 region has 14 residues. CDR3 sequence reads: CASSTGGRNTEAFF. Written as DNA, the CDR3 is TGCGCCAGCAGCACAGGGGGGCGGAACACTGAAGCTTTCTTT.

This clone was seen more than once but under ten times. The V gene is TRBV4-3, the J gene TRBJ1-2; D is undetermined. The V gene lost 1 base and the J gene lost 7 bases, with 7 bases spanning the gap. The germline gives CDR1 LGHNA, CDR2 YSLEER. The CDR3 contains 12 residues. The CDR3 loop is CASSQGRSGYTF. For the CDR3, the DNA is TGCGCCAGCAGCCAAGGCCGGTCTGGCTACACCTTC.

This chain links TRBV5-4 with TRBJ2-7; 8 nucleotides align to TRBD2. Germline CDR1 and CDR2: SGHNT and YYREEE (reference sequence). Trimming removed 4 bases from V and 2 bases from J; junction bases left unmatched: 8. CDR3 length equals 15 residues. The CDR3 DNA is TGTGCCAGCAGCGAAAAGCGGGGGAGTCCCTACGAGCAGTACTTC. Protein: CASSEKRGSPYEQYF.

This sequence joins TRBV4-1 and TRBJ2-7; D may be TRBD1 (5 bases). This CDR3 is built from 16 residues. Germline assignment: CDR1 MGHRA and CDR2 YSYEKL. Trimming removed 0 bases from V and 0 bases from J, with 12 bases in between. CDR3 in amino acids: CASSQEPDSSSYEQYF. CDR3 bases: TGCGCCAGCAGCCAAGAACCTGACAGTTCCTCCTACGAGCAGTACTTC.

The chain has TRBV28 and TRBJ2-7, with TRBD2 matching 9 bases. The length of the CDR3 is 16 residues. The V gene's germline CDR1 is MDHEN and CDR2 SYDVKM. V lost 4 bases to trimming and J lost 3 bases; unmatched junction nucleotides: 10. CDR3 region: CASSSPSSGAFYEQYF. CDR3 DNA: TGTGCCAGCAGTTCCCCGTCTAGCGGGGCTTTCTACGAGCAGTACTTC.

The rearrangement joins TRBV29-1 to TRBJ2-7; 10 bases align to TRBD1. The germline gives CDR1 SQVTM, CDR2 ANQGSEA. After removal of 5 bases from V and 6 bases from J, the junction contained 10 bases not matched to a gene. The CDR3 contains 14 residues. The CDR3: CSVRVTGGEGEQYF. The CDR3 region has the DNA TGCAGCGTTCGGGTGACAGGGGGCGAGGGCGAGCAGTACTTC.

This clone was observed a handful of times. This chain links TRBV7-6 with TRBJ1-1, with a weak D call TRBD1 (6 bases). Trimming stripped 5 bases from V and 1 base from J, with 8 bases between. This CDR3 contains 13 residues. The V gene's germline CDR1 is SGHVS and CDR2 FNYEAQ. The CDR3 loop reads CASSRQENTEAFF. CDR3 in DNA: TGTGCCAGCAGCCGACAGGAGAACACTGAAGCTTTCTTT.

The V call is TRBV7-9, the J call TRBJ2-7, with D perhaps TRBD1 (5 bases). The germline V gene encodes CDR1 SEHNR and CDR2 FQNEAQ (reference sequence). The CDR3 runs to 15 residues. The germline V and J ends were trimmed by 2 bases and 4 bases, with 15 bases remaining between them. CDR3 in amino acids: CASSLLGVVGYEQYF. The CDR3 DNA reads TGTGCCAGCAGCTTACTAGGGGTGGTGGGTTACGAGCAGTACTTC.

This chain connects TRBV4-2 to TRBJ1-6; TRBD1 matches at 10 bases. From germline, CDR1 is LGHNA and CDR2 YNFKEQ. The trim removed 0 bases at V and 13 bases at J, leaving 9 bases unmatched. CDR3 length equals 16 residues. This chain's CDR3 is CASSQDGGQGLFPLHF. The CDR3 DNA sequence: TGTGCCAGCAGCCAAGATGGGGGACAGGGGCTGTTCCCCCTCCACTTT.

The chain has TRBV7-2 and TRBJ1-1; D perhaps matches TRBD1 (5 bases). Trimming took 3 bases from V and 6 from J, leaving 20 bases between them. The CDR3 sequence is 16 residues long. Germline loops: CDR1 SGHTA, CDR2 FQGNSA. Here the CDR3 DNA reads TGTGCCAGCAGCTTTTGGGGCGGGGCCGGTACCGCTGAAGCTTTCTTT. Translating gives CASSFWGGAGTAEAFF.

This clone was counted a few times. The rearrangement joins TRBV5-8 to TRBJ1-4; D might be TRBD1 (5 bases). V lost 2 bases, J lost 4 bases, and 12 bases lay in between. CDR3 length: 15 amino acids. Germline CDR1 is SGHTS and CDR2 is YDEGEE. CDR3: CASSFLDTRNEKLFF. In nucleotides, the CDR3 is TGTGCCAGCAGCTTCCTGGACACCCGTAATGAAAAACTGTTTTTT. The full variable domain, with the rest looked up from reference TRBV5-8 and TRBJ1-4, is EAGVTQSPTHLIKTRGQQATLRCSPISGHTSVYWYQQALGLGLQFLLWYDEGEERNRGNFPPRFSGRQFPNYSSELNVNALELEDSALYLCASSFLDTRNEKLFFGSGTQLSVL.

There are a few counts of this clone. The chain links TRBV5-1 to TRBJ1-1, with TRBD1 identical over 8 bases. The CDR3 totals 15 residues. In germline, CDR1 is SGHRS, CDR2 YFSETQ. J gave up 0 bases and V 4 bases, and 5 bases lay outside the gene matches. The CDR3 spells CASSVQGAVNTEAFF. The DNA of the CDR3 is TGCGCCAGCAGCGTCCAGGGGGCGGTGAACACTGAAGCTTTCTTT. The complete variable domain, with remaining parts taken from reference TRBV5-1 and TRBJ1-1, reads KAGVTQTPRYLIKTRGQQVTLSCSPISGHRSVSWYQQTPGQGLQFLFEYFSETQRNKGNFPGRFSGRQFSNSRSEMNVSTLELGDSALYLCASSVQGAVNTEAFFGQGTRLTVV.